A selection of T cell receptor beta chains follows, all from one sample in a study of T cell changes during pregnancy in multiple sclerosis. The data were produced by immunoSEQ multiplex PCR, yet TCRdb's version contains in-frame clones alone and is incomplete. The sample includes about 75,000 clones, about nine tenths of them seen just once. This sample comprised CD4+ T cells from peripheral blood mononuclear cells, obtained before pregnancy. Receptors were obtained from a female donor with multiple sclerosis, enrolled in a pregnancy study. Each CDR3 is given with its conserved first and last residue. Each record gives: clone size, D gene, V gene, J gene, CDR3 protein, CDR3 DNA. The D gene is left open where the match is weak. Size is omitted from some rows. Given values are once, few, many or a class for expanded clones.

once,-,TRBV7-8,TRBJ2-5,CASSWGLAGFGETQYF,TGTGCCAGCAGCTGGGGGTTGGCGGGATTCGGGGAGACCCAGTACTTC
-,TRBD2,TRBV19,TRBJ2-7,CASSPGRDEQYF,TGTGCCAGTAGTCCAGGGAGGGACGAGCAGTACTTC
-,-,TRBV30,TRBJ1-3,CAWSVIAGSGNTIYF,TGTGCCTGGAGTGTAATTGCGGGATCTGGAAACACCATATATTTT
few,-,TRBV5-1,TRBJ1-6,CASSFEGMNSPLHF,TGCGCCAGCAGCTTTGAGGGAATGAATTCACCCCTCCACTTT
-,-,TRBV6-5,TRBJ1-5,CASRRGGEGNQPQHF,TGTGCCAGCAGGCGCGGGGGCGAGGGCAATCAGCCCCAGCATTTT
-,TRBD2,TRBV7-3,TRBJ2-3,CASRRTGTSDTDTQYF,TGTGCCAGCAGACGTACCGGGACTAGCGACACAGATACGCAGTATTTT
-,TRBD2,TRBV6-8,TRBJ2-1,CAGGDCPWQFF,TGTGCCGGGGGGGACTGCCCATGGCAGTTCTTC
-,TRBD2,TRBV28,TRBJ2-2,CASSKLAANTGELFF,TGTGCCAGCAGTAAACTAGCGGCGAACACCGGGGAGCTGTTTTTT
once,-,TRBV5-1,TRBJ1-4,CASSPGGEKLFF,TGCGCCAGCAGTCCGGGGGGGGAAAAACTGTTTTTT
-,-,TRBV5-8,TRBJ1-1,CASTYRTEAFF,TGTGCCAGCACCTACAGGACTGAAGCTTTCTTT
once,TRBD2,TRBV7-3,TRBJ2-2,CASSLYGGGNTGELFF,TGTGCCAGCAGCTTATATGGCGGGGGGAACACCGGGGAGCTGTTTTTT
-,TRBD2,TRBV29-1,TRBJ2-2,CSVEGLAGGTNTGELFF,TGCAGCGTTGAGGGACTAGCGGGAGGTACGAACACCGGGGAGCTGTTTTTT
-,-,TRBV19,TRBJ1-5,CASSKGGFNQPQHF,TGTGCCAGTAGTAAAGGGGGATTCAATCAGCCCCAGCATTTT
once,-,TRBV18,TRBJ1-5,CASSLGANQPQHF,TGTGCCAGCTCACTTGGGGCCAATCAGCCCCAGCATTTT
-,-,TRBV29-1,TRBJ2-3,CSVSGNTDTQYF,TGCAGCGTTTCCGGGAATACAGATACGCAGTATTTT
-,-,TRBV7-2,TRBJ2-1,CASSLWAGAEKFF,TGTGCCAGCAGCTTATGGGCGGGGGCTGAGAAGTTCTTC
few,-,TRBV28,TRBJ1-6,CASSLFRTDNSPLHF,TGTGCCAGCAGTTTATTCCGGACAGATAATTCACCCCTCCACTTT
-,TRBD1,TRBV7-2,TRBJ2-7,CASSLEPGGYYEQYF,TGTGCCAGCAGCTTAGAGCCAGGGGGTTACTACGAGCAGTACTTC
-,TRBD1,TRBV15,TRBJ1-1,CATSRGGTAAFF,TGTGCCACCAGCAGAGGAGGGACAGCTGCTTTCTTT
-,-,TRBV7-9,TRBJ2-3,CASSSGHAAGTDTQYF,TGTGCCAGCAGCTCCGGACACGCGGCTGGGACAGATACGCAGTATTTT
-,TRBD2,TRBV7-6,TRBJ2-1,CASSPRPPSGASYNEQFF,TGTGCCAGCAGCCCCCGCCCTCCTAGCGGGGCATCCTACAATGAGCAGTTCTTC
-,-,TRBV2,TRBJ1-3,CARSTNPTGNTIYF,TGTGCCAGATCTACTAATCCCACTGGAAACACCATATATTTT
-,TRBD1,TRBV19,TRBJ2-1,CASQRTGNEQFF,TGTGCCAGCCAAAGGACAGGGAATGAGCAGTTCTTC
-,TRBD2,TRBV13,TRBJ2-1,CASSLSLTPLLAGAAYNEQFF,TGTGCCAGCAGCTTATCTCTCACTCCCCTCCTAGCGGGAGCGGCCTACAATGAGCAGTTCTTC
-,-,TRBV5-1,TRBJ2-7,CASSGVLDSPNYEQYF,TGCGCCAGCAGCGGGGTTCTGGACAGCCCGAACTACGAGCAGTACTTC
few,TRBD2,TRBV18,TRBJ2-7,CASSPGREGYEQYF,TGTGCCAGCTCACCAGGGCGGGAGGGCTACGAGCAGTACTTC
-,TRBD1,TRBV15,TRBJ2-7,CATSRDGKGGVEQYF,TGTGCCACCAGCAGAGATGGTAAAGGGGGCGTCGAGCAGTACTTC
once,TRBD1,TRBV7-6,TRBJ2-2,CASSPRTGGGSNTGELFF,TGTGCCAGCAGCCCCAGAACAGGGGGCGGATCGAACACCGGGGAGCTGTTTTTT
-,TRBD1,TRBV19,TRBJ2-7,CASRSDRGNYEQYF,TGTGCCAGTAGAAGTGACAGGGGGAACTACGAGCAGTACTTC
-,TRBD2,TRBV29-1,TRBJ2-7,CSVGRVGRGEEQYF,TGCAGCGTTGGGCGGGTCGGCCGGGGGGAGGAGCAGTACTTC
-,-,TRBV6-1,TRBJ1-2,CASSEALGGYGYTF,TGTGCCAGCAGTGAAGCGTTGGGAGGCTATGGCTACACCTTC